This T cell receptor beta chain emerged from a study of beta chain features in type 1 diabetes. Study conclusions and caveats: More deletions and fewer insertions at VDJ junctions were found in patients with type 1 diabetes. There was a moderate but significant shortening of TCRB CDR3s in all four CD4+ subsets of Type 1 diabetes patients. Compared to healthy donors, patients appeared to have naive, central memory and Treg TCRB repertoires that were more alike.

Worth noting for this clone: Antigen specificity is unknown.

Every donor had blood drawn once into heparin, 90 to 150 mL on average. The authors obtained over 95% purity in all sorted populations. CDR3 size: 13 residues. CDR1 and CDR2 from the germline V gene are SGHDN and FVKESK. The V gene lost 1 base and the J gene lost 10 bases, with 11 bases spanning the gap. As every portion of the isolated RNA was reverse transcribed, the sequencing read expressed TCRB transcripts. Sequencing was performed with immunoSEQ multiplex PCR; in TCRdb, only in-frame clones are kept and a portion is missing. The sample has some 23,000 clones, over 65% seen once. Sequencing input: stem cell memory CD4+ T cells from blood. The chain couples TRBV14 to TRBJ2-1; a weak D match, TRBD2 (5 bases). The TCR comes from a woman aged 40 to 50 with type 1 diabetes. CDR3 region: CASSQGLALEQFF. The CDR3 bases are TGTGCCAGCAGCCAAGGGCTAGCCTTGGAGCAGTTCTTC.